This entry features one T cell receptor beta chain sequence. Its antigen is undetermined. The authors distributed each subset's genomic DNA evenly over several immunoSEQ plates. The repertoire was sequenced with immunoSEQ multiplex PCR; TCRdb's copy has only in-frame clones and lacks some. The sample lists over 1.4 million clones, over 95% occurring once. The sample comes from a study of shared clonotypes between healthy human individuals. Study results and limitations: With a handful of donors compared, around 5% of naive CD4 clonotypes were shared. Larger estimated richness was generally seen in naive subsets than in memory subsets.

Germline CDR1 MNHEY, CDR2 SMNVEV (reference sequence). V was cut by 3 bases and J by 9 bases, with 11 bases left in between. The CDR3 spans 12 residues. V usage is TRBV27 and J usage is TRBJ2-5, with D perhaps assigned TRBD1 or TRBD2 (5 bases each). Specimen: naive CD4+ T cells sorted from blood. Subset noted: CD45RA+ positively selected. The sequence was obtained from a man aged 30 to 39 in good health. CDR3 protein: CASSFGGGPQYF. DNA of the CDR3: TGTGCCAGCAGTTTTGGGGGTGGGCCCCAGTACTTC.